This is a list of T cell receptor beta chains from one sample in a study of blood T cell repertoires in COVID-19. Some clones are missing from TCRdb's copy, which holds only in-frame ones; the method was immunoSEQ multiplex PCR. The sample records about 400,000 clones, approximately 90% being singletons. Material: peripheral blood. The source is a woman aged 25 to 39 with acute or convalescent COVID-19. Each CDR3 is given with its conserved first and last residue. A D gene is named only where the DNA matches it firmly.

TGTGCCAGCAGTGAAGGGACAGGGGGTAGCACAGATACGCAGTATTTT	CASSEGTGGSTDTQYF	TRBV25-1	TRBJ2-3	TRBD1
TGTGCCAGCAGTACCACAGGAAGCTGGTCACCCCTCCACTTT	CASSTTGSWSPLHF	TRBV28	TRBJ1-6	.
TGTGCCAGCAGCCAAGAAGCTCTGGAGACCCAGTACTTC	CASSQEALETQYF	TRBV3-1/TRBV3-2	TRBJ2-5	.
TGTGCCAGCAGCCAAGGTCCACTTTATAGCAATCAGCCCCAGCATTTT	CASSQGPLYSNQPQHF	TRBV4-2	TRBJ1-5	.
TGTGCCAGCAGCTTGCGGATTCTTACTAGGGGGATCCTTGGCAATGAGCAGTTCTTC	CASSLRILTRGILGNEQFF	TRBV7-8	TRBJ2-1	.
TGTGCCAGTAGTAGTTCGCGAACCGGGGAGCTGTTTTTT	CASSSSRTGELFF	TRBV19	TRBJ2-2	.
TGTGCCAGTAGAGGACAGGGAAGAAATGAGCAGTTCTTC	CASRGQGRNEQFF	TRBV25-1	TRBJ2-1	TRBD1
TGTGCCTGGAGTGTACAGTCAGCTAGCAATCAGCCCCAGCATTTT	CAWSVQSASNQPQHF	TRBV30	TRBJ1-5	.
TGTGCCAGCAGTTTACGGGGGGCGCACACTGAAGCTTTCTTT	CASSLRGAHTEAFF	TRBV27	TRBJ1-1	.
TGCGCCAGCAGTCAATCTCGGCGGACACAGAGCTTTAGCAATCAGCCCCAGCATTTT	CASSQSRRTQSFSNQPQHF	TRBV23-1	TRBJ1-5	.
TGTGCCAGCCATATCGGGGTGAACACCGGGGAGCTGTTTTTT	CASHIGVNTGELFF	TRBV5-4	TRBJ2-2	.
TGTGCCAGCAGCTTAGCCGTAAACTCCTACGAGCAGTACTTC	CASSLAVNSYEQYF	TRBV7-8	TRBJ2-7	.
TGTGCCAGTAGTTATAACAGGGCAAACACTGAAGCTTTCTTT	CASSYNRANTEAFF	TRBV19	TRBJ1-1	.